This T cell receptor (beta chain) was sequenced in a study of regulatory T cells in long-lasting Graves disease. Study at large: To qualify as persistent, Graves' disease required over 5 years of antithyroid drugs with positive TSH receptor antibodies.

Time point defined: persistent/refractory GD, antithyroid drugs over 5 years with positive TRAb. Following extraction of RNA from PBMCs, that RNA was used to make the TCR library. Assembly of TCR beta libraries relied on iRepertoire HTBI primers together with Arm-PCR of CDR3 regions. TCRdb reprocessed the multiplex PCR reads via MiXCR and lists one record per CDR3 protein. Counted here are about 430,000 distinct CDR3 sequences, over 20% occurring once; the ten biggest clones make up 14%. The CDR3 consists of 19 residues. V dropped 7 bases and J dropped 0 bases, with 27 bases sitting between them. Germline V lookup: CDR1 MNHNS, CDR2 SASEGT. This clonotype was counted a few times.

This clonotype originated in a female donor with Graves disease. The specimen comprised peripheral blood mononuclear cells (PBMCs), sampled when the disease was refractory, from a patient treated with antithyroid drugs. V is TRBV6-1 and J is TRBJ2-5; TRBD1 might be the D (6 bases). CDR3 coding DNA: TGTGCCAGCAAAGGGGGTAGGAGTAGCCGATCAAATTACCAAGAGACCCAGTACTTC. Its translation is CASKGGRSSRSNYQETQYF.